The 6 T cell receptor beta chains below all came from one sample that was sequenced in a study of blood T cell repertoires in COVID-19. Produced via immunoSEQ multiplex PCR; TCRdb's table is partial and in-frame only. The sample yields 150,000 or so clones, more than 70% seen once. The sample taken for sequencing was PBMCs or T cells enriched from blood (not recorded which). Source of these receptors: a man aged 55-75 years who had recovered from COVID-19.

For the CDR3, the DNA is TGTGCTAGTGGTTTGGTGACGGGGGTTCACTATGGCTACACCTTC. Translation: CASGLVTGVHYGYTF. V and J are TRBV12-5 and TRBJ1-2, with a weak D call TRBD1 (5 bases). The CDR3 has 15 residues. V gave up 0 bases and J gave up 3 bases, with 11 bases separating them. Germline V gene lookup returns CDR1 LGHNT and CDR2 FRNRAP.

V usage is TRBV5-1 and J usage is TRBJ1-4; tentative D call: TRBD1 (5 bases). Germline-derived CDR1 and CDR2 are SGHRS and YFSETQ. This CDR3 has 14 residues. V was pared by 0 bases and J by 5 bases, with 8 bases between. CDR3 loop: CASSLETANEKLFF. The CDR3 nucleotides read TGCGCCAGCAGCTTGGAGACAGCGAATGAAAAACTGTTTTTT.

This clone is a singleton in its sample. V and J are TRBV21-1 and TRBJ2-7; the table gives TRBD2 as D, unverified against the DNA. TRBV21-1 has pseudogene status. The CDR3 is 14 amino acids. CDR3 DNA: TGTGCTAGCAGCAGAACCGGGGACTCCTACGAGCAGTACTTC. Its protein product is CASSRTGDSYEQYF.

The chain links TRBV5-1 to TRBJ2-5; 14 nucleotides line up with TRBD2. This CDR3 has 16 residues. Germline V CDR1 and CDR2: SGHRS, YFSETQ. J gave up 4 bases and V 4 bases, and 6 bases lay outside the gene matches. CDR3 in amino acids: CASSARLAGGPETQYF. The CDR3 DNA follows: TGCGCCAGCAGCGCCCGACTAGCGGGGGGGCCAGAGACCCAGTACTTC.

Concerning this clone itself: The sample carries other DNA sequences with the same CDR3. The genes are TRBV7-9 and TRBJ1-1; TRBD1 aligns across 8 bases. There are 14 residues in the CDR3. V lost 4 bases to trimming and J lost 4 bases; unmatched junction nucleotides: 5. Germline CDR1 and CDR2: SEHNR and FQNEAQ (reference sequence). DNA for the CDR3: TGTGCCAGCAGCTCACAGGGGGGAAGCACTGAAGCTTTCTTT. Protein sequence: CASSSQGGSTEAFF.

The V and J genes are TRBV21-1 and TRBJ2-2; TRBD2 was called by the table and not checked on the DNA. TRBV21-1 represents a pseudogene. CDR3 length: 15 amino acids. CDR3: CAVPGTSGHVGELFF. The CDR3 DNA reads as TGTGCAGTACCCGGGACTAGCGGCCACGTAGGGGAGCTGTTTTTT.